Following are 19 T cell receptor beta chains from one sample sequenced in a study of blood T cell repertoires in COVID-19. Clones were sequenced by immunoSEQ multiplex PCR, and TCRdb holds only the in-frame ones, with some missing. The sample consists of some 260,000 clones, around 90% of them appearing once. Input material: peripheral blood. Source of these receptors: a woman aged 65 to 85 with COVID-19, enrolled during active disease.

The chain carries TRBV6-1 and TRBJ1-4; 10 nucleotides line up with TRBD1. The V segment lost 6 bases and the J segment 3 bases; nucleotides outside the gene matches: 4. Germline lookup yields CDR1 MNHNS and CDR2 SASEGT. This CDR3 contains 15 residues. The CDR3 coding sequence is TGTGCCAGCAGCCGACAGGGGGCGTCTAATGAAAAACTGTTTTTT. Its translation is CASSRQGASNEKLFF.

The genes are TRBV7-9 and TRBJ2-1, with TRBD2 matching over 7 bases. Germline CDR1 is SEHNR and CDR2 is FQNEAQ (reference sequence). J gave up 5 bases and V 8 bases, and 9 bases lay outside the gene matches. The CDR3 has 14 amino acids. The CDR3 is CASRSQRGDNEQFF. DNA for the CDR3: TGTGCCAGCCGGTCCCAACGGGGGGACAATGAGCAGTTCTTC.

In this sample, this clone turned up once. The gene calls are TRBV19 and TRBJ2-7; D gene ambiguous. This CDR3 has 13 amino acids. Trimming pared 0 bases from V and 4 bases from J, leaving 7 bases between. Looked up from germline, CDR1 is LNHDA and CDR2 is SQIVND (reference sequence). As DNA, the CDR3 is TGTGCCAGTAGTATAGACCGGTGGTACGAGCAGTACTTC. Protein product: CASSIDRWYEQYF.

The rearrangement joins TRBV5-1 to TRBJ1-5; possible D gene TRBD1, 5 bases. The CDR3 extends over 15 amino acids. Per the germline V gene, CDR1 is SGHRS and CDR2 is YFSETQ. Trimming pared 4 bases from V and 0 bases from J, leaving 11 bases between. The CDR3 loop is CASSPTGDSNQPQHF. CDR3 DNA sequence: TGCGCCAGCAGCCCGACGGGGGATAGCAATCAGCCCCAGCATTTT.

As to this clone: Other DNA sequences from this sample encode an identical CDR3 as well. The chain has TRBV6-4 and TRBJ1-1, with a tentative D call TRBD1 (6 bases). Germline CDR1 is MRHNA and CDR2 is SNTAGT. The CDR3 contains 13 residues. V shed 3 bases and J shed 3 bases, with 8 bases lying between them. CDR3 in amino acids: CASSEQGDTEAFF. The CDR3 bases are TGTGCCAGCAGTGAACAGGGTGACACTGAAGCTTTCTTT.

The chain joins TRBV11-3 to TRBJ2-7, with 9 bases that match TRBD1. The V segment lost 5 bases and the J segment 2 bases; nucleotides outside the gene matches: 7. The CDR3 consists of 15 residues. Germline V CDR1 and CDR2: SGHNT, YENEEA. The CDR3 DNA reads TGTGCCAGCAGCCTACAGGGGGCTCCTCCCTACGAGCAGTACTTC. It yields the protein CASSLQGAPPYEQYF.

The V gene is TRBV3-1 (or the pseudogene TRBV3-2), the J gene TRBJ2-2, with D possibly being TRBD1 (6 bases). Germline V gene sequence: CDR1 LGHDT, CDR2 YNNKEL (reference sequence). V lost 3 bases and J 6 bases, leaving 14 bases between the germline ends. This CDR3 has 15 amino acids. The CDR3 sequence: CASSHTGYWAGELFF. Here the CDR3 DNA reads TGTGCCAGCAGCCACACAGGGTATTGGGCCGGGGAGCTGTTTTTT.

The CDR3 protein is CASSLGQGADYGYTF. The CDR3 DNA reads as TGCGCCAGCAGCCTGGGACAGGGGGCTGACTATGGCTACACCTTC. The gene calls are TRBV5-1 and TRBJ1-2; 12 nucleotides line up with TRBD1. Per germline, CDR1 SGHRS and CDR2 YFSETQ. The ends lost 4 bases at V and 3 bases at J; junction bases unmatched: 4. The CDR3 consists of 15 residues.

The CDR3 loop is CASSPDGQGAETQYF. The CDR3 DNA reads as TGTGCCAGTAGTCCCGATGGACAGGGGGCGGAGACCCAGTACTTC. The rearrangement uses TRBV19 and TRBJ2-5, with 11 nucleotides matching TRBD1. Trimming cost V 5 bases and J 5 bases; bases outside gene matches: 7. Per germline, CDR1 LNHDA and CDR2 SQIVND (reference sequence). This CDR3 contains 15 residues.

The chain couples TRBV27 to TRBJ2-7; TRBD1 might be the D (7 bases). Germline CDR1 reads MNHEY; CDR2 reads SMNVEV (reference sequence). This CDR3 has 15 amino acids. V was cut by 5 bases and J by 6 bases, with 20 bases left in between. The CDR3 here is CASSVRQGLNSEQYF. CDR3 nucleotide sequence: TGTGCCAGCAGTGTTAGACAGGGACTTAACTCCGAGCAGTACTTC.

The chain has TRBV28 and TRBJ1-4; 11 nucleotides line up with TRBD1. There are 18 residues in the CDR3. Germline CDR1 reads MDHEN; CDR2 reads SYDVKM. With V trimmed by 2 bases and J by 2 bases, 7 bases remained unmatched. Here the CDR3 DNA reads TGTGCCAGCAGTTTACTTGGGGACAGGGGGGGGACTAATGAAAAACTGTTTTTT. This codes for CASSLLGDRGGTNEKLFF.

The chain joins TRBV30 to TRBJ2-3; a possible D gene is TRBD1 (6 bases). The V and J ends lost 4 bases and 0 bases respectively, with 17 bases between them. This CDR3 has 16 amino acids. Germline lookup yields CDR1 GTSNPN and CDR2 SVGIG (reference sequence). This CDR3 is CAWTWAGGASTDTQYF. CDR3 bases: TGTGCCTGGACCTGGGCTGGGGGCGCGAGCACAGATACGCAGTATTTT.

The rearrangement joins TRBV11-3 to TRBJ1-1; D gene unclear. The CDR3 is 15 residues long. CDR1 SGHNT and CDR2 YENEEA come from the germline V gene. V lost 4 bases and J lost 0, with 12 bases in between. CDR3 nucleotides: TGTGCCAGCAGCTCCACAAGTGGCATGAACACTGAAGCTTTCTTT. Protein product: CASSSTSGMNTEAFF.

The chain links TRBV5-1 to TRBJ1-2; 7 nucleotides match TRBD1. With V trimmed by 4 bases and J by 6 bases, 6 bases remained unmatched. CDR3 length: 13 amino acids. Germline V gene data show CDR1 as SGHRS and CDR2 as YFSETQ. This chain's CDR3 is CASSPTGEHGYTF. The CDR3 DNA reads as TGCGCCAGCAGCCCAACAGGGGAGCATGGCTACACCTTC.

This chain uses TRBV28 with TRBJ2-5, with TRBD2 matching 7 bases. Germline V gene data show CDR1 as MDHEN and CDR2 as SYDVKM. The CDR3 is made up of 13 amino acids. The J segment lost 5 bases and the V segment lost 7 bases, leaving 7 bases of the junction unmatched. CDR3 DNA sequence: TGTGCCAGCACCGTCGGGGGAGGGGAGACCCAGTACTTC. Translated, it gives CASTVGGGETQYF.

Only one count was recorded for this clone. The V and J genes are TRBV29-1 and TRBJ2-3, with D hard to call. The CDR3 is 14 residues long. V dropped 0 bases and J dropped 2 bases, with 9 bases sitting between them. CDR1 and CDR2 (germline): SQVTM, ANQGSEA. CDR3: CSVEDPVLTDTQYF. The CDR3 DNA is TGCAGCGTTGAAGATCCGGTGCTCACAGATACGCAGTATTTT.

The rearrangement joins TRBV10-3 to TRBJ2-1, with D tentatively TRBD2 (6 bases). Germline CDR1 ENHRY, CDR2 SYGVKD. CDR3 length: 14 residues. Trimming shortened V by 4 bases and J by 4 bases, and 11 bases separated the two germline ends. As DNA, the CDR3 is TGTGCCATCAGTGGGGGACTCGTATACAATGAGCAGTTCTTC. Its protein is CAISGGLVYNEQFF.

This chain connects TRBV6-5 to TRBJ1-6, with TRBD1 identical over 7 bases. There are 14 residues in the CDR3. The ends lost 6 bases at V and 9 bases at J; junction bases unmatched: 8. The germline V gene has CDR1 MNHEY and CDR2 SVGAGI. The CDR3: CASSGGGRASPLHF. As DNA, the CDR3 is TGTGCCAGCAGCGGAGGGGGCAGGGCTTCACCCCTCCACTTT.

The CDR3 spells CASSPGDRGRNTIYF. CDR3 nucleotide sequence: TGTGCCAGCTCACCGGGAGACAGGGGTCGAAACACCATATATTTT. The V and J genes are TRBV18 and TRBJ1-3; TRBD1 matches at 8 bases. From germline, CDR1 is KGHSH and CDR2 LQKENI. J was trimmed by 5 bases and V by 3 bases; bases with no gene match: 6. This CDR3 has 15 residues.